This TCR beta chain was obtained from a study of neurological immune-mediated disorders (dated by TCRdb to the late 2010s). Notes on the research overall: Peripheral blood TCR-beta repertoires from HTLV-I-associated myelopathy (HAM/TSP) patients, multiple sclerosis patients and healthy controls were compared by UMI-based sequencing. The cohort was made up of 60 to 75 subjects, consisting of around 15 HAM/TSP patients, approximately 35 multiple sclerosis patients and around 20 healthy controls. Alongside PBMC samples, the set of more than 85 TCR-beta libraries contained longitudinal samples, technical triplicates, and paired CD4+ and CD8+ T-cell subsets that had been sorted. Paper-wide results and their limitations: Expanded clones from different subjects shared no identical CDR3 amino acid sequences, which suggests that TCR-beta repertoires were private in all groups. TCR clonal expansion was highest in HAM/TSP patients and lowest in MS patients, with MS patients falling below even healthy controls.

cDNA synthesis used template-switch 5'RACE with a primer carrying a 10-nucleotide random unique molecular identifier tagging each TCR transcript. Every sequencing run covered 15-18 subjects and yielded more than 200 million TCR-beta sequences. The RNeasy kit was used for extraction of total RNA. The KAPA Real-time Library Amplification kit was used to amplify TCR-beta VDJ regions with primers for the TCR constant region and the 5'RACE anchor. A first PCR added sample indexes and Illumina adaptors, and a second PCR then raised library yield. After Ampure bead purification, the roughly 650 bp TCR product was size-selected on a 2% E-gel SizeSelection system. Before pooling, library quality was checked on a Bioanalyzer, concentration was measured with Qubit, and libraries were quantified with the Kapa Library Quantification kit. An Illumina HiSeq 2500 sequenced the libraries paired-end 2 x 150 bp. To increase sequence diversity, roughly 24-31% phiX was spiked into each library pool. Regarding the original processing steps: Quality-filtered reads were processed with the UMI-based MiGEC pipeline, and over 90% of raw TCR sequences were removed by the MiGEC pipeline during error correction. IMGT germline references were used for aligning VDJ genes, and each clonotype was defined as a unique CDR3 amino acid sequence together with its V-J genes. VDJtools evaluated clonal expansion, Shannon diversity and CDR3 relatedness (CalcPairwiseDistances, ClusterSamples); CLCbio workbench built phylogenetic trees. A clone was classed as expanded if it had 8 or more unique UMIs, a cutoff based on coefficient-of-variation modelling across technical triplicates. TCRdb trimmed the raw reads at Q25, called clones with MiXCR and kept productive beta chains. Entries are consolidated by CDR3 protein sequence, retaining the most common genes and DNA. Here the V and J calls rest on TCRdb's processing, not on the authors' analysis. This sample is represented by tens of thousands of distinct CDR3 sequences; 15% to 20% of them were singletons. Just over 15% of the sample lies in the top ten.

Comments on this clonotype: No antigen is known for it. Base qualities are not recorded, but no much larger clone differs from it by a single base.

CDR1 KGHSH and CDR2 LQKENI were looked up in the germline V gene. From cysteine to phenylalanine, the CDR3 is 14 amino acids long. The entry retains the CDR3 DNA only, 42 bases that are in frame from base 1. Trimming takes 0 bases off V and 5 bases off J; junction bases not matched to a gene: 3. The healthy controls were volunteers from blood banks in Maryland, USA. Libraries from unsorted PBMCs were made from 2 million PBMCs kept in RNAlater at -80 degrees C until RNA extraction. Peripheral blood was subjected to Ficoll-Hypaque density gradient centrifugation to isolate PBMCs, which were then cryopreserved in liquid nitrogen.

This sequence was found in a woman in her 40s in good health. This chain is built from TRBV18 and TRBJ2-5; 7 of the junction bases match TRBD1. The source material was PBMCs. The CDR3 protein is CASSPPRGRETQYF. In nucleotides, the sequence is TGTGCCAGCTCACCACCGAGGGGGCGGGAGACCCAGTACTTC.